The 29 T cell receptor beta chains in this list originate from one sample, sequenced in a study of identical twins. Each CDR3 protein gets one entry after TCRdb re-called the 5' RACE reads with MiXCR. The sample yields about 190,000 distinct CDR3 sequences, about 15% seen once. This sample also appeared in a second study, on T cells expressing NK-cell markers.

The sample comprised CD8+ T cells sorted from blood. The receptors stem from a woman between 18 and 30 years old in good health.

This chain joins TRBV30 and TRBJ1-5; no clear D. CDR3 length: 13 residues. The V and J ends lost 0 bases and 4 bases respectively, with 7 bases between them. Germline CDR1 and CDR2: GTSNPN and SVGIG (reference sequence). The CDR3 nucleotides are TGTGCCTGGAGTGTTGGCCAAAATCAGCCCCAGCATTTT. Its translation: CAWSVGQNQPQHF.

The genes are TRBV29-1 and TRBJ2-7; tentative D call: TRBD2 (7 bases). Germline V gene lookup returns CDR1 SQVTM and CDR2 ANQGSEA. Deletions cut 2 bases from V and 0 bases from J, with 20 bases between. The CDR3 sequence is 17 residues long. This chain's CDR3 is CSVELPSGGGSSYEQYF. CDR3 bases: TGCAGCGTTGAATTGCCTAGCGGAGGGGGATCCTCCTACGAGCAGTACTTC.

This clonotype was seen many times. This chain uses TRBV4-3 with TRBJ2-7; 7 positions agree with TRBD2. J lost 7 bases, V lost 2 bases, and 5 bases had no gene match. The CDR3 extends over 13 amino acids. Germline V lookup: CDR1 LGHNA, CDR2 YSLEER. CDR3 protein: CASSQFGGDEQYF. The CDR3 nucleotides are TGCGCCAGCAGCCAATTTGGGGGGGATGAGCAGTACTTC.

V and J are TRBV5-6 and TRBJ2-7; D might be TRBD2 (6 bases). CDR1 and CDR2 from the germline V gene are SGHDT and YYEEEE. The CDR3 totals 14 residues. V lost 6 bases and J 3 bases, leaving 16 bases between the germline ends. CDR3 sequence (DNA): TGTGCCAGCACCCCGGGGGAAGGCTTCTACGAGCAGTACTTC. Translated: CASTPGEGFYEQYF.

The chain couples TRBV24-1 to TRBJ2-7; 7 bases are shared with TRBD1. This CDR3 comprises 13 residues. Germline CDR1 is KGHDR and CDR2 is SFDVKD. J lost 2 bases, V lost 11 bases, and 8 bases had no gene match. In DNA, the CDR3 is TGTGCCATCTCGACAGGGCGTGCCTACGAGCAGTACTTC. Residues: CAISTGRAYEQYF.

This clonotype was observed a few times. CDR3 loop: CASSPSGRSVGSYF. The CDR3 DNA reads as TGTGCCAGCAGTCCTTCCGGTCGCAGCGTAGGGTCGTACTTC. V gene TRBV27 combines with J gene TRBJ2-7; D gene uncertain. The CDR3 totals 14 residues. The germline V gene encodes CDR1 MNHEY and CDR2 SMNVEV (reference sequence). V dropped 5 bases and J dropped 12 bases, with 23 bases sitting between them.

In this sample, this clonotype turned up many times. Here the CDR3 reads CASSPIPSTFYEQYF. The CDR3 bases are TGTGCCAGCAGTCCCATTCCCTCCACATTCTACGAGCAGTACTTC. The chain carries TRBV27 and TRBJ2-7; D unresolved. V was cut by 5 bases and J by 3 bases, with 17 bases left in between. Germline-derived CDR1 and CDR2 are MNHEY and SMNVEV (reference sequence). This CDR3 spans 15 amino acids.

The CDR3 reads CSAREPPGTGYEQYF. DNA of the CDR3: TGCAGTGCTAGAGAACCGCCCGGGACGGGCTACGAGCAGTACTTC. This sequence joins TRBV20-1 and TRBJ2-7; either TRBD1 or TRBD2 may supply D (5 bases each). V shed 0 bases and J shed 3 bases, with 15 bases lying between them. This CDR3 region has 15 residues. Germline V gives CDR1 DFQATT, CDR2 SNEGSKA (reference sequence).

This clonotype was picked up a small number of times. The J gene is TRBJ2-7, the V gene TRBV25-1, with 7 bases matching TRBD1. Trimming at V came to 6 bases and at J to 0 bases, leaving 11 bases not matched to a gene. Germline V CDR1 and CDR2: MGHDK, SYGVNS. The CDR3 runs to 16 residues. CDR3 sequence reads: CASSPSQTGSSYEQYF. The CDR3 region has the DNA TGTGCCAGCAGCCCTAGCCAGACAGGGAGCTCCTACGAGCAGTACTTC.

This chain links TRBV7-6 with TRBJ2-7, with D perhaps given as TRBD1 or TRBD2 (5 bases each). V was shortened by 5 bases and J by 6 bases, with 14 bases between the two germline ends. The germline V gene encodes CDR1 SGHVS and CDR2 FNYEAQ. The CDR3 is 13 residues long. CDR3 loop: CASSQDLGTEQYF. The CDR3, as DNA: TGTGCCAGCAGCCAAGATTTGGGGACCGAGCAGTACTTC.

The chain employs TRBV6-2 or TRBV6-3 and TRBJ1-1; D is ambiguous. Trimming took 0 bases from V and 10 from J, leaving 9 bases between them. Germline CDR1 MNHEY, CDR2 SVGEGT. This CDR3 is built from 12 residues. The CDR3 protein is CASSYSADGAFF. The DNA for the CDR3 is TGTGCCAGCAGTTACTCGGCAGACGGAGCTTTCTTT.

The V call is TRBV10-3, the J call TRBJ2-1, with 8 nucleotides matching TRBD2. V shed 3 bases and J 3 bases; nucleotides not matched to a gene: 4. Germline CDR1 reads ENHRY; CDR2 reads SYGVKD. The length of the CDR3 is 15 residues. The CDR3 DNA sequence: TGTGCCATCAGTGATAGCGGGGCGAGCTACAATGAGCAGTTCTTC. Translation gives CAISDSGASYNEQFF.

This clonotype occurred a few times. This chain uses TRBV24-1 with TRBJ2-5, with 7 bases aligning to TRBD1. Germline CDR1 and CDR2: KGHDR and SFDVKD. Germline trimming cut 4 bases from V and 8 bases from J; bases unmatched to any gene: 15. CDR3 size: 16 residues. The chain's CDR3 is CATSDSRQGLHGTQYF. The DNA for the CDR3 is TGTGCCACCAGTGACTCTAGACAGGGCCTACATGGAACCCAGTACTTC.

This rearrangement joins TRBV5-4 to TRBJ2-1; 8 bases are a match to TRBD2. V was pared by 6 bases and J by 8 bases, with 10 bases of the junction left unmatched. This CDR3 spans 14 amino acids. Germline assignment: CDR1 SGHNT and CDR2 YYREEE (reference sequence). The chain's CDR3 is CASNQDGLAYEQFF. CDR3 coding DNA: TGTGCCAGCAATCAAGATGGACTAGCCTATGAGCAGTTCTTC.

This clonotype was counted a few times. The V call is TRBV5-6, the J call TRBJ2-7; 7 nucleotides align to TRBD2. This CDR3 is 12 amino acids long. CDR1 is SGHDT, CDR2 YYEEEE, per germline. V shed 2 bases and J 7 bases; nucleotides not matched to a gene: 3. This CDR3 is CASSLGREEQYF. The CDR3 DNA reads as TGTGCCAGCAGCTTAGGGAGGGAGGAGCAGTACTTC. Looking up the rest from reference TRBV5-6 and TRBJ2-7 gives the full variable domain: DAGVTQSPTHLIKTRGQQVTLRCSPKSGHDTVSWYQQALGQGPQFIFQYYEEEERQRGNFPDRFSGHQFPNYSSELNVNALLLGDSALYLCASSLGREEQYFGPGTRLTVT.

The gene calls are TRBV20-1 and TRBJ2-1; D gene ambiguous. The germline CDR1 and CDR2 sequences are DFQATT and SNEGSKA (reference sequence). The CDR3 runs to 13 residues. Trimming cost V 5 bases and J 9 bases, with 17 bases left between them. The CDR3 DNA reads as TGCAGTGCTCCGGCCCTTTCTCGGCGTGAGCAGTTCTTC. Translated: CSAPALSRREQFF.

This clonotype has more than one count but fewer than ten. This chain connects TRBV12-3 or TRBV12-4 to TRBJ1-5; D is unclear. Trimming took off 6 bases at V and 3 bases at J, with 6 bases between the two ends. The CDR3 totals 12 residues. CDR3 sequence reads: CASSPDNQPQHF. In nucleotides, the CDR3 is TGTGCCAGCAGCCCTGACAATCAGCCCCAGCATTTT.

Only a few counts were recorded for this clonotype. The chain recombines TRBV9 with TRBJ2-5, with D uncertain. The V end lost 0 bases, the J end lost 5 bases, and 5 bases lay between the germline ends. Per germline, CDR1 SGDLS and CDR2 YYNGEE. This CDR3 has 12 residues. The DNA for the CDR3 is TGTGCCAGCAGCGTAGATGAGGAGACCCAGTACTTC. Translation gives CASSVDEETQYF.

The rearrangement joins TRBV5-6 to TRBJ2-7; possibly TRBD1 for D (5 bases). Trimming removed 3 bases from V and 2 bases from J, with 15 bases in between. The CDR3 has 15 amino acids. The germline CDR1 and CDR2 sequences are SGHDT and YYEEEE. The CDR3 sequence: CASSSETDRPYEQYF. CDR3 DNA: TGTGCCAGCAGCTCCGAGACAGACCGGCCCTACGAGCAGTACTTC. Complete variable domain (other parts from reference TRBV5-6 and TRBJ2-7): DAGVTQSPTHLIKTRGQQVTLRCSPKSGHDTVSWYQQALGQGPQFIFQYYEEEERQRGNFPDRFSGHQFPNYSSELNVNALLLGDSALYLCASSSETDRPYEQYFGPGTRLTVT.

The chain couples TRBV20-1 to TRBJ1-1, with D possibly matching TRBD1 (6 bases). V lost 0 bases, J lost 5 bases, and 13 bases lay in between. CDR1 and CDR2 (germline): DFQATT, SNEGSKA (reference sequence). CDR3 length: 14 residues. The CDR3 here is CSARDGNRETEAFF. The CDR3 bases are TGCAGTGCTAGAGATGGGAACAGGGAGACTGAAGCTTTCTTT.

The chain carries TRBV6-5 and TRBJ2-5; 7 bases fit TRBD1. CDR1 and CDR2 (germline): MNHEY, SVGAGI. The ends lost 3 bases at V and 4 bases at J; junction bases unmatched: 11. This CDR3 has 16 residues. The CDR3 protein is CASSYLRDSERETQYF. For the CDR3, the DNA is TGTGCCAGCAGTTATCTCCGGGACAGTGAAAGAGAGACCCAGTACTTC.

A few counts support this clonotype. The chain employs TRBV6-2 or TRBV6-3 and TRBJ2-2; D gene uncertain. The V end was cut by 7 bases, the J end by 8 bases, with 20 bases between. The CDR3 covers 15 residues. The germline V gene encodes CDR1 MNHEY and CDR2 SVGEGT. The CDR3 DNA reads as TGTGCCAGCACCTACGGGCCACGAAATCTAGGGGAGCTGTTTTTT. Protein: CASTYGPRNLGELFF.

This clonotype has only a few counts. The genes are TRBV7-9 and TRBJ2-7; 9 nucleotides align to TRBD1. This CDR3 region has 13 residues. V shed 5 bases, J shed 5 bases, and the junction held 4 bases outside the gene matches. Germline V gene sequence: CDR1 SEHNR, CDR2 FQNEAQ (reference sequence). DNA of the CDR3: TGTGCCAGCAGCCTCCGGGACAGGGACGAGCAGTACTTC. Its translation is CASSLRDRDEQYF.

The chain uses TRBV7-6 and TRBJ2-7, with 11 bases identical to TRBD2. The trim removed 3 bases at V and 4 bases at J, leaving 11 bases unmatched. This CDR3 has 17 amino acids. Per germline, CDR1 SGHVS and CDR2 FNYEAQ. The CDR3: CASSFWPLAGGPYEQYF. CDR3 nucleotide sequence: TGTGCCAGCAGCTTTTGGCCCCTAGCGGGAGGACCTTACGAGCAGTACTTC.

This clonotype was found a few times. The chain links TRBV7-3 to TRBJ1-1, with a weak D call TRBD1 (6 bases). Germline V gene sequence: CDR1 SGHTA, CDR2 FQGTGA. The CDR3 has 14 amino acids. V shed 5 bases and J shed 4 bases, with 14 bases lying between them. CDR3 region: CASSMGWGPTEAFF. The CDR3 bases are TGTGCCAGCAGCATGGGTTGGGGGCCCACTGAAGCTTTCTTT. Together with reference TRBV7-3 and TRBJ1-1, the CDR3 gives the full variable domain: GAGVSQTPSNKVTEKGKYVELRCDPISGHTALYWYRQSLGQGPEFLIYFQGTGAADDSGLPNDRFFAVRPEGSVSTLKIQRTERGDSAVYLCASSMGWGPTEAFFGQGTRLTVV.

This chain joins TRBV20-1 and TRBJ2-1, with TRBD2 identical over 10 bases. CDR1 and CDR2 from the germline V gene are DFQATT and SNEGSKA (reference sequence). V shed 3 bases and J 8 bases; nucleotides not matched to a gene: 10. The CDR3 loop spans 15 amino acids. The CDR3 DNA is TGCAGTGCTAGGGGGTTGGGGACTAGCGAAGATGAGCAGTTCTTC. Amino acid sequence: CSARGLGTSEDEQFF.

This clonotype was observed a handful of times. This CDR3 is CASSSPDMAEAFF. The CDR3, as DNA: TGCGCCAGCAGCTCACCCGACATGGCTGAAGCTTTCTTT. The chain has TRBV5-1 and TRBJ1-1; D gene uncertain. The length of the CDR3 is 13 residues. Germline V CDR1 and CDR2: SGHRS, YFSETQ. The V gene lost 3 bases and the J gene lost 6 bases, with 12 bases spanning the gap.

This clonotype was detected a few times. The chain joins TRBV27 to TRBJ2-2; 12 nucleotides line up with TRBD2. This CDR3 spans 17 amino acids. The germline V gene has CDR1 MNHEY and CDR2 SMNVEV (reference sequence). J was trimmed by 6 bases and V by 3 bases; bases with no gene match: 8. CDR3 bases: TGTGCCAGCAGTTTGGGTCTAGCGGGGGGGCCTGCCGGGGAGCTGTTTTTT. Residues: CASSLGLAGGPAGELFF.

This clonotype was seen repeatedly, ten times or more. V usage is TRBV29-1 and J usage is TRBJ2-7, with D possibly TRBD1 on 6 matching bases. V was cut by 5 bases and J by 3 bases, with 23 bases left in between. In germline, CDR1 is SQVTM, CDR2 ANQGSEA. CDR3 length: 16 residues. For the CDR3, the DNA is TGCAGCGTTAGCCCTTATACCGGGACACGGTTCTACGAGCAGTACTTC. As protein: CSVSPYTGTRFYEQYF.